Listed here are 7 T cell receptor beta chains from one sample, sequenced in a study of cytomegalovirus exposure and HLA in healthy donors. The primer mix had 60 Vbeta and 13 Jbeta primers. This table comes from immunoSEQ multiplex PCR, and its TCRdb copy is limited to in-frame clones, with some not included. The sample table sets out around 210,000 clones. The sample comprised PBMCs. These receptors all stem from a girl between 2 and 10 years old in good health and CMV-seropositive.

The V call is TRBV19, the J call TRBJ1-5; D possibly corresponds to TRBD1 (6 bases). Germline V CDR1 and CDR2: LNHDA, SQIVND (reference sequence). The CDR3 is made up of 17 amino acids. V lost 5 bases and J 6 bases, leaving 23 bases between the germline ends. CDR3 nucleotides: TGTGCCAGTAGTCCCTTTGATAATGGGGGCGGGAGTCAGCCCCAGCATTTT. It is translated as CASSPFDNGGGSQPQHF.

The chain combines TRBV5-5 with TRBJ1-2; possibly TRBD1 for D (6 bases). The V and J ends lost 4 bases and 3 bases respectively, with 13 bases between them. The CDR3 runs to 14 residues. In germline, CDR1 is SGHKS, CDR2 YYEKEE (reference sequence). The CDR3 region is CASSTDTGYYGYTF. The CDR3 bases are TGTGCCAGCAGCACCGACACAGGGTACTATGGCTACACCTTC.

This chain joins TRBV6-5 and TRBJ1-4; no definite D call. Germline CDR1 and CDR2: MNHEY and SVGAGI. V was pared by 8 bases and J by 8 bases, with 6 bases between. The CDR3 sequence is 10 residues long. The CDR3 DNA is TGTGCCAGCTTCCGGGAAAAACTGTTTTTT. This gives the protein CASFREKLFF.

The chain carries TRBV10-3 and TRBJ2-1; a possible D gene is TRBD2 (5 bases). Germline loops: CDR1 ENHRY, CDR2 SYGVKD. With 6 bases removed from V and 7 bases from J, the gap between germline ends came to 13 bases. This CDR3 has 13 residues. CDR3 in amino acids: CAISPGIGNEQFF. DNA for the CDR3: TGTGCCATCAGCCCGGGGATCGGGAATGAGCAGTTCTTC.

The chain links TRBV13 to TRBJ2-3, with D tentatively TRBD1 (5 bases). Trimming removed 3 bases from V and 6 bases from J, with 13 bases in between. CDR1 and CDR2 (germline): PRHDT, FYEKMQ (reference sequence). The length of the CDR3 is 14 residues. The CDR3 DNA sequence: TGTGCCAGCAGCTTTGTGACAGCAGGCGATACGCAGTATTTT. It codes for CASSFVTAGDTQYF.

The rearrangement joins TRBV6-5 to TRBJ2-5; D not certain. V lost 3 bases, J lost 4 bases, and 12 bases lay in between. The CDR3 spans 14 residues. Germline loops: CDR1 MNHEY, CDR2 SVGAGI. CDR3 nucleotide sequence: TGTGCCAGCAGTTATGAGCCGACGGGAGAGACCCAGTACTTC. Translating it yields CASSYEPTGETQYF.

The chain combines TRBV25-1 with TRBJ2-2; possibly TRBD2 for D (5 bases). Trimming removed 10 bases at V and 5 bases at J, with 17 bases between. This CDR3 is built from 14 residues. The germline V gene has CDR1 MGHDK and CDR2 SYGVNS. The CDR3 loop reads CATEPVTGTGELFF. CDR3 nucleotides: TGTGCCACCGAGCCGGTCACGGGGACCGGGGAGCTGTTTTTT.